One and the same sample provided the 4 T cell receptor beta chains below, sequenced in a study of spatial heterogeneity in lung cancer. TCRdb analysed the 5' RACE reads with MiXCR anew, one entry per CDR3 protein. The data show about 92,000 distinct CDR3 sequences, about an eighth seen once. The time point denotes: sample taken at primary tumor resection. This material consisted of PBMCs, taken at surgery. These receptors were collected from a male donor with early-stage non-small cell lung cancer.

This chain uses TRBV24-1 with TRBJ1-1; D remains ambiguous. The CDR3 runs to 13 residues. V was trimmed by 0 bases and J by 1 base, leaving 2 bases between them. Germline CDR1 reads KGHDR; CDR2 reads SFDVKD. The CDR3 protein is CATSDLQNTEAFF. In nucleotides, the CDR3 is TGTGCCACCAGTGATTTGCAGAACACTGAAGCTTTCTTT.

This clonotype was detected a few times. The gene calls are TRBV5-1 and TRBJ2-5, with 9 bases fitting TRBD2. Germline CDR1 SGHRS, CDR2 YFSETQ. The CDR3 runs to 13 residues. V trimming: 7 bases; J trimming: 3 bases; junction bases outside the gene matches: 4. The chain's CDR3 is CASFRLAEETQYF. For the CDR3, the DNA is TGCGCCAGCTTCAGACTAGCGGAAGAGACCCAGTACTTC.

This clonotype was picked up a small number of times. The chain recombines TRBV27 with TRBJ1-4; TRBD1 matches 8 bases. V lost 5 bases to trimming and J lost 8 bases; unmatched junction nucleotides: 13. Germline V CDR1 and CDR2: MNHEY, SMNVEV (reference sequence). The CDR3 is made up of 16 amino acids. The chain's CDR3 is CASSNRDQGAGEKLFF. The CDR3 DNA reads as TGTGCCAGCAGTAACAGAGACCAGGGGGCGGGAGAAAAACTGTTTTTT.

Only a few counts were recorded for this clonotype. V gene TRBV28 combines with J gene TRBJ1-5; weak D call: TRBD1 (5 bases). This CDR3 is built from 14 residues. The germline gives CDR1 MDHEN, CDR2 SYDVKM. Trimming removed 5 bases from V and 10 bases from J, with 18 bases in between. The CDR3 spells CASSTGGDRHPQHF. CDR3 coding DNA: TGTGCCAGCAGTACGGGAGGGGACCGACATCCCCAGCATTTT.